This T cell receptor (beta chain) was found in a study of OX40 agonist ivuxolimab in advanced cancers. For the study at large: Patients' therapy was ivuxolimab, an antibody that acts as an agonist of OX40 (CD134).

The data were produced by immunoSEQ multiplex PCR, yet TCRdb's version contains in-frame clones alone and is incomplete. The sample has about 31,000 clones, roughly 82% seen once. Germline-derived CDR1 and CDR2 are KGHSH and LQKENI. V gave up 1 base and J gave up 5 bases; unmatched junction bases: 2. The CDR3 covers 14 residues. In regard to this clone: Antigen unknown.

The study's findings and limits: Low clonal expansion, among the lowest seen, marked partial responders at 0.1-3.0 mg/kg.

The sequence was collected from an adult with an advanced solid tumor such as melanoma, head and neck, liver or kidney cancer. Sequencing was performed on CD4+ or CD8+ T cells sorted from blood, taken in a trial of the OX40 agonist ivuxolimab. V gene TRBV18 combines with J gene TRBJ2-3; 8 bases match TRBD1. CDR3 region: CASSPLDRGDTQYF. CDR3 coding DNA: TGTGCCAGCTCACCACTCGACAGGGGAGATACGCAGTATTTT.